This entry features one TCR beta chain sequence. The antigen is unknown. The source of the sample is a study of blood T cells in healthy people across ages. The overall study: Capturing about one barcoded beta molecule per two T cells was achieved by template switching.

Study results and caveats: While age rose, TCR beta diversity per million T cells dropped in a roughly linear way.

A second about 7 to 11 cycle PCR used barcoded and J-beta primers. TCRdb re-analysed the 5' RACE reads in MiXCR, keeping a single row per CDR3 protein. The data show some 1.6 million distinct CDR3 sequences, roughly a third seen once. Every sample gave at least 5 micrograms of total RNA when it was extracted. The CDR3 totals 17 residues. The germline CDR1 and CDR2 sequences are SGHTA and FQGNSA. Trimming cost V 5 bases and J 2 bases; bases outside gene matches: 14. The chain uses TRBV7-2 and TRBJ2-5; 7 bases match TRBD1. This clonotype was obtained from a woman in her 30s in good health. The sample comprised blood. The chain's CDR3 is CTSSGTASDTYQETQYF. The CDR3 nucleotides are TGTACCAGCAGCGGGACAGCGAGCGACACTTATCAAGAGACCCAGTACTTC.